The 7 T cell receptor beta chains in this list originate from one sample, sequenced in a study of CD8+CD57+ T cells in acquired aplastic anemia. The template for TCR beta VDJ and CDR3 sequence profiling was genomic DNA. Using its own MiXCR run on the reads, TCRdb lists one record per CDR3 protein. The profile shows fewer than 200,000 distinct CDR3 sequences, about 70% of them singletons. In patients chosen for sequencing, flow cytometry had shown CD8+CD57+ cell expansion. The sequenced material came from sorted CD4+, CD8+, or CD8+CD57+ T cells (not recorded which) from PBMCs. All receptors come from a human donor with aplastic anemia.

This rearrangement joins TRBV7-9 to TRBJ1-1, with 8 bases fitting TRBD1. The CDR3 is 14 amino acids. V lost 1 base, J lost 5 bases, and 3 bases stayed unmatched. Looked up from germline, CDR1 is SEHNR and CDR2 is FQNEAQ (reference sequence). CDR3 sequence reads: CASSLGQGLTEAFF. The DNA for the CDR3 is TGTGCCAGCAGCTTAGGACAGGGGCTTACTGAAGCTTTCTTT.

This clonotype was recorded a few times. The chain couples TRBV29-1 to TRBJ2-1, with 10 bases fitting TRBD2. Germline-derived CDR1 and CDR2 are SQVTM and ANQGSEA. Trimming at V came to 6 bases and at J to 6 bases, leaving 2 bases not matched to a gene. CDR3 length equals 12 residues. This CDR3 reads CSVSGGVNEQFF. DNA of the CDR3: TGCAGCGTCAGCGGGGGGGTCAATGAGCAGTTCTTC.

This clonotype was counted many times. The chain couples TRBV2 to TRBJ2-3, with D possibly being TRBD2 (6 bases). V lost 4 bases to trimming and J lost 6 bases, with 17 bases between them. This CDR3 spans 15 amino acids. Germline V gene data show CDR1 as SNHLY and CDR2 as FYNNEI. The CDR3 DNA sequence: TGTGCCAGCAGTGTGAGTACGGGAGTGTTTGATACGCAGTATTTT. This gives the protein CASSVSTGVFDTQYF.

The chain couples TRBV7-9 to TRBJ2-7; 7 positions match TRBD1. Trimming took 4 bases from V and 6 from J; bases not matched to a gene: 3. Per the germline V gene, CDR1 is SEHNR and CDR2 is FQNEAQ (reference sequence). The CDR3 is 12 amino acids. Written as DNA, the CDR3 is TGTGCCAGCAGCTCCTACAGGGGCGAGCAGTACTTC. Its protein product is CASSSYRGEQYF.

The chain carries TRBV2 and TRBJ2-7; the D is unclear. CDR3 length: 14 amino acids. With 4 bases removed from V and 0 bases from J, the gap between germline ends came to 10 bases. The germline gives CDR1 SNHLY, CDR2 FYNNEI. The chain's CDR3 is CASSVIRSSYEQYF. In DNA, the CDR3 is TGTGCCAGCAGTGTTATCAGGAGCTCCTACGAGCAGTACTTC.

There are many counts of this clonotype. V is TRBV20-1 and J is TRBJ2-7; tentative D call: TRBD2 (7 bases). This CDR3 comprises 13 residues. The V gene's germline CDR1 is DFQATT and CDR2 SNEGSKA (reference sequence). The V end lost 5 bases, the J end lost 4 bases, and 15 bases lay between the germline ends. The CDR3 reads CSAAGATGYEQYF. Here the CDR3 DNA reads TGCAGTGCTGCGGGGGCGACGGGGTACGAGCAGTACTTC.

This clonotype was seen more than once but under ten times. CDR3 nucleotides: TGTGCCACCAGTGACGTGAGAGGGTCAGATACGCAGTATTTT. Translation: CATSDVRGSDTQYF. The chain employs TRBV24-1 and TRBJ2-3; D may be TRBD2 (5 bases). V lost 4 bases, J lost 4 bases, and 11 bases lay in between. CDR1 is KGHDR and CDR2 is SFDVKD in the germline V gene. The CDR3 extends over 14 amino acids.